Many counts were recorded for the clone carrying this TCR beta chain. The sample comes from a study of CD8+CD57+ T cells in acquired aplastic anemia. Across the whole study: Sorted CD4+ and CD8+ cell DNA averaged about 3 ug. Mean read depth for CD4+ cells from healthy donors was roughly 10 million.

The study profiled TCR beta VDJ and CDR3 using genomic DNA as template. TCRdb re-derived calls from the reads in MiXCR, one entry per CDR3 protein. The data contain about 110,000 distinct CDR3 sequences, 40% to 60% of them singletons. This CDR3 spans 14 amino acids. V was pared by 6 bases and J by 2 bases, with 13 bases between. The sequenced material came from sorted CD4+, CD8+, or CD8+CD57+ T cells (not recorded which) from PBMCs. The source is a human donor in good health, serving as a control. The chain employs TRBV12-3 or TRBV12-4 and TRBJ1-1; D possibly corresponds to TRBD1 (6 bases). The CDR3 bases are TGTGCCAGCAGGTCGCTGGACAGAAACACTGAAGCTTTCTTT. This codes for CASRSLDRNTEAFF.